Detailed here is one T cell receptor beta chain. This entry belongs to a study of shared clonotypes between healthy human individuals. Unsorted PBMC samples were amplified in replicate PCRs containing around 300 ng DNA, about 30,000 T cell genomes. Sequencing was performed on unsorted PBMC DNA using ten immunoSEQ deep assay plates. Method: immunoSEQ multiplex PCR; TCRdb's copy keeps in-frame clones and lacks some. The sample carries about 450,000 clones, about 80% recorded once. This CDR3 region has 16 residues. Germline V gene lookup returns CDR1 ENHRY and CDR2 SYGVKD. V was pared by 2 bases and J by 0 bases, with 4 bases of the junction left unmatched.

The specimen was PBMCs. The clonotype was recovered from a woman aged 40-49 years in good health. Some clones in this sample may be carry-over from other donors' samples. The V and J genes are TRBV10-3 and TRBJ2-3; the match to TRBD1 covers 8 bases. In DNA form, the CDR3 reads TGTGCCATCAGTGAGAGGGACAGGACTAGCACAGATACGCAGTATTTT. Translating gives CAISERDRTSTDTQYF.